This TCR beta chain was recorded in a study of blood T cell repertoires in COVID-19. Study summary: There were acute and convalescent COVID-19 samples, and they came from the United States, Italy and Spain.

Here immunoSEQ multiplex PCR was the method, and the copy in TCRdb shows in-frame clones only, minus some. The sample includes over 95,000 clones, around 89% of them seen just once. Specimen: peripheral blood. The source of this sequence is a human donor with acute or convalescent COVID-19. The donor label of this sample is uncertain.

As DNA, the CDR3 is TGTGCCACCAGCAGAGAAAGCCACCGAGAAAAACTGTTTTTT. Its translation is CATSRESHREKLFF. The chain is built from TRBV15 and TRBJ1-4; D unresolved. This CDR3 contains 14 residues. Germline V gives CDR1 LNHNV, CDR2 YYDKDF (reference sequence). The V end lost 0 bases, the J end lost 8 bases, and 10 bases lay between the germline ends.